This paragraph covers one TCR beta chain sequence. Its cognate antigen has yet to be identified. No base qualities exist here, and no much larger clone lies one base off it. These data come from a study of T-cell reconstitution after alpha-beta-depleted transplantation in children listed by TCRdb under 2016. Context from the whole study: T-cell immune reconstitution after TCRalphabeta/CD19-depleted allogeneic hematopoietic cell transplantation in children was quantitatively tracked in the study by means of TCR repertoire profiling.

CDR3 length: 15 amino acids, cysteine to phenylalanine. CDR3 DNA only is kept here, 45 bases in frame from base 1. V is shortened by 0 bases, J by 0 bases, and the region joining them spans 12 bases. For CDR1 and CDR2, the germline V gene (reference sequence) lists DFQATT and SNEGSKA. Preparation of the library involved PCR. Sequencing relied on an Illumina HiSeq 2500. Molecular barcoding was employed in the preparation of TCR libraries, with unique molecular identifiers being used to normalize TCRbeta repertoire quantification. TCRdb trimmed public reads at Q25 via fastp, called clones via MiXCR and kept in-frame beta chains. Under each unique CDR3 protein, matching rows form one entry showing the most common genes and DNA. Across this sample there are a few hundred thousand distinct CDR3 sequences, with 18% seen only once. In total, the top ten clones hold roughly 3.3% of the sample.

The source is a human donor who donated a stem cell graft to a child with acute lymphoblastic leukemia. The sequence is built from TRBV20-1 and TRBJ2-7, with the D gene call left open. Sequencing was performed on PBMCs from the stem cell graft donor, taken from the stem cell graft. The base sequence is TGCAGTGCTAGAGACCGCGTTTTTAGCTCCTACGAGCAGTACTTC. Its protein product is CSARDRVFSSYEQYF.